A single sample gave rise to the 3 T cell receptor beta chains below, sequenced in a study of cytomegalovirus exposure and HLA in healthy donors (dated by TCRdb to 2016 to 2017). The library was produced with the immunoSEQ multiplex PCR assay. A mixture of 60 forward primers for TCR Vbeta segments and 13 reverse primers for TCR Jbeta segments was used in the multiplex PCR. The table was pulled from immuneACCESS by TCRdb, which kept in-frame rearrangements only. Such tables lose some clones; where checked, under half of the loss comes from unresolved V genes, and the rest has no known cause. The sample data list some 130,000 clones, and around 76% of these were observed just once. Of the sample, roughly 7% falls within the top ten clones. Sequencing was performed on PBMCs. The receptors here all came from a male donor in good health and CMV-seronegative.

The chain links TRBV11-1 to TRBJ2-1; the match to TRBD2 covers 12 bases. Germline values: CDR1 SGHAT, CDR2 FQDESV (reference sequence). This CDR3 has 16 residues. After removal of 5 bases from V and 4 bases from J, the junction contained 6 bases not matched to a gene. The DNA for the CDR3 is TGTGCCAGCAGCACGACTAGCGGGGGCCCGTACAATGAGCAGTTCTTC. Residues: CASSTTSGGPYNEQFF.

The V gene is TRBV18, the J gene TRBJ2-3, with 7 bases aligning to TRBD2. Germline CDR1 KGHSH, CDR2 LQKENI. The V and J ends lost 3 bases and 1 base, in that order; junction bases with no gene match: 10. This CDR3 spans 17 amino acids. The CDR3 DNA reads as TGTGCCAGCTCACCCCTGGGGAGGGCGGCGGGCACAGATACGCAGTATTTT. This encodes CASSPLGRAAGTDTQYF.

This clone was detected a few times. In DNA, the CDR3 is TGTGCCAGCAGCCAAGTCTCCCCGGGACACCTGAACACTGAAGCTTTCTTT. Its protein product is CASSQVSPGHLNTEAFF. This chain joins TRBV4-2 and TRBJ1-1; D may be TRBD1 (6 bases). Germline V gene sequence: CDR1 LGHNA, CDR2 YNFKEQ. Trimming stripped 1 base from V and 0 bases from J, with 15 bases between. The CDR3 extends over 17 amino acids.